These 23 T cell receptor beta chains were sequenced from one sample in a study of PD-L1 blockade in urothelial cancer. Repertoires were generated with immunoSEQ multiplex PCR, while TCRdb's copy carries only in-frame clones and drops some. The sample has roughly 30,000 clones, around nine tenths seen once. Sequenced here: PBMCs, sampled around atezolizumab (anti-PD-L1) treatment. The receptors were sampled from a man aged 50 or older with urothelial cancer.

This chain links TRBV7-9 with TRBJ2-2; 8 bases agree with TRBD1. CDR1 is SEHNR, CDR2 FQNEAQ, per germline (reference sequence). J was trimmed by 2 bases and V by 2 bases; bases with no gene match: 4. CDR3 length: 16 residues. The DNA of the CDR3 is TGTGCCAGCAGCTTACAGGGGGCGTTAAACACCGGGGAGCTGTTTTTT. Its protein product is CASSLQGALNTGELFF.

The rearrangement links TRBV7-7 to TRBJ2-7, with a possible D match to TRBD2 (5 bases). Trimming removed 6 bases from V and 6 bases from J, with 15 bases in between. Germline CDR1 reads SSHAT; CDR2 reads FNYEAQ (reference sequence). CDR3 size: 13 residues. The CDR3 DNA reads TGTGCCAGCAGTTTAACGGACCGGGGCGAGCAGTACTTC. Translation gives CASSLTDRGEQYF. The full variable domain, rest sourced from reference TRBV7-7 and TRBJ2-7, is GAGVSQSPRYKVTKRGQDVTLRCDPISSHATLYWYQQALGQGPEFLTYFNYEAQPDKSGLPSDRFSAERPEGSISTLTIQRTEQRDSAMYRCASSLTDRGEQYFGPGTRLTVT.

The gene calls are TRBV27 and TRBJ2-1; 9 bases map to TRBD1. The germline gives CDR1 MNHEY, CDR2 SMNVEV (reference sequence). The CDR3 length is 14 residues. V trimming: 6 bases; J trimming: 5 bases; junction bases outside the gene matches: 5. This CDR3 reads CASSKDRGHNEQFF. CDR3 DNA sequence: TGTGCCAGCAGCAAGGACAGGGGCCACAATGAGCAGTTCTTC.

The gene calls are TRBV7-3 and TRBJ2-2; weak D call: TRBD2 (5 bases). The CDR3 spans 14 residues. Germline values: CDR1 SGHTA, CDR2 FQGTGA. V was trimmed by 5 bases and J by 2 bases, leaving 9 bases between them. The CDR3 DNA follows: TGTGCCAGCAGCCTGGACTTTAACACCGGGGAGCTGTTTTTT. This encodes CASSLDFNTGELFF.

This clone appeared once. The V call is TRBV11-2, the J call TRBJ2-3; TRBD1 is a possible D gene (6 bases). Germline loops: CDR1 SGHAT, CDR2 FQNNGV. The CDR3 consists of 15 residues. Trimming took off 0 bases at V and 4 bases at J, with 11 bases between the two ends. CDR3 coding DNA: TGTGCCAGCAGCTTAGAGGGGGCAGGGGCAGATACGCAGTATTTT. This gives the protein CASSLEGAGADTQYF.

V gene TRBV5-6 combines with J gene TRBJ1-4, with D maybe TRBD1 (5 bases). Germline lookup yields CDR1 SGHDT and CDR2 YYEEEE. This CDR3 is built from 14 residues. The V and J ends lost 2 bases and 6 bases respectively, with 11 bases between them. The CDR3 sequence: CASSFSGLDEKLFF. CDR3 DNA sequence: TGTGCCAGCAGCTTTTCAGGGCTGGATGAAAAACTGTTTTTT. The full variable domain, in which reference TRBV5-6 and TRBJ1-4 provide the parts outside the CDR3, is DAGVTQSPTHLIKTRGQQVTLRCSPKSGHDTVSWYQQALGQGPQFIFQYYEEEERQRGNFPDRFSGHQFPNYSSELNVNALLLGDSALYLCASSFSGLDEKLFFGSGTQLSVL.

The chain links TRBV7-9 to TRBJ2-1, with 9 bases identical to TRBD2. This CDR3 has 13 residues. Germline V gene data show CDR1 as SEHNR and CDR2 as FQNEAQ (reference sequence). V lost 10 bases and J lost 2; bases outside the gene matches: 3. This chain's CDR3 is CATGLATYNEQFF. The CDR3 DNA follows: TGTGCCACCGGACTAGCGACCTACAATGAGCAGTTCTTC.

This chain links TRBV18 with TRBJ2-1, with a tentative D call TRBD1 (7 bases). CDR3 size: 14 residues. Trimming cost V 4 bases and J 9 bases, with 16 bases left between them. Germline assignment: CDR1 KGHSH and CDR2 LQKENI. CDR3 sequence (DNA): TGTGCCAGCTCACGACCCGCAGGGGGGAGTGAGCAGTTCTTC. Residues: CASSRPAGGSEQFF.

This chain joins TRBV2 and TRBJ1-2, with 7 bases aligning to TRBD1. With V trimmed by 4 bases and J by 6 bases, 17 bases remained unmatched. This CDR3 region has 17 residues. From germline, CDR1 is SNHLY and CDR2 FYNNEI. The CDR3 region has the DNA TGTGCCAGCAGTGTAAAGCCGGGCGAGGGGGCTAAGGATGGCTACACCTTC. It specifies CASSVKPGEGAKDGYTF.

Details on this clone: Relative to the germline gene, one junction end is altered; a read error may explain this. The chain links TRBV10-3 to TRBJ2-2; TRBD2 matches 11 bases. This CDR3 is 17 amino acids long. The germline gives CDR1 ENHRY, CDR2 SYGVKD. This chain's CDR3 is CATSSVAGGPGTGELFF. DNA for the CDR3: TGTGCCACCAGTTCGGTAGCGGGAGGGCCGGGGACCGGGGAGCTGTTTTTT.

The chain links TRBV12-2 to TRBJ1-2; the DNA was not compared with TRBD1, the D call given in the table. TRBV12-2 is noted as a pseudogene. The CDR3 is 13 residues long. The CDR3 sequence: CASRRGTGYGYTF. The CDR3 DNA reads TGTGCAAGTCGCAGAGGGACAGGCTATGGCTACACCTTC.

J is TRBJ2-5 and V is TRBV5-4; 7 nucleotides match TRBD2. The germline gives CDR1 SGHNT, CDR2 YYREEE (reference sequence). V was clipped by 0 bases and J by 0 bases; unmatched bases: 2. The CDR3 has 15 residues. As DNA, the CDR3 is TGTGCCAGCAGCTTGGGTGCGGGGGACCAAGAGACCCAGTACTTC. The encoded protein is CASSLGAGDQETQYF.

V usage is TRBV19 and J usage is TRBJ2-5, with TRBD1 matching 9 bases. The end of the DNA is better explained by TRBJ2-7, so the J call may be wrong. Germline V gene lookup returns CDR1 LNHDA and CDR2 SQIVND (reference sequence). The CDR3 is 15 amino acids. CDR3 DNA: TGTGCCAGTAGTATGAGGACAGGGGATATCTACGAGCAGTACTTC. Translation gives CASSMRTGDIYEQYF.

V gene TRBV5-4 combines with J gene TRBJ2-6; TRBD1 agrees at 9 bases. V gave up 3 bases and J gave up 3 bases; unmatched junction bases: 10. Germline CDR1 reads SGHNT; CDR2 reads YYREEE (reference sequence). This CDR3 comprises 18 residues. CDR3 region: CASSYPGQGLFGANVLTF. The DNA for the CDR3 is TGTGCCAGCAGCTATCCGGGACAGGGTTTGTTTGGGGCCAACGTCCTGACTTTC. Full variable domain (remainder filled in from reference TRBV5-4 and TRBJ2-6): ETGVTQSPTHLIKTRGQQVTLRCSSQSGHNTVSWYQQALGQGPQFIFQYYREEENGRGNFPPRFSGLQFPNYSSELNVNALELDDSALYLCASSYPGQGLFGANVLTFGAGSRLTVL.

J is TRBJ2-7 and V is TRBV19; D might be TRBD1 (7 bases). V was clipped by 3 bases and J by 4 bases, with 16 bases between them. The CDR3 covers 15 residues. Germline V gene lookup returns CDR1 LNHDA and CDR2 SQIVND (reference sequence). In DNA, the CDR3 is TGTGCCAGTAGTATTCTAGGGGCGGGACAGTACGAGCAGTACTTC. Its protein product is CASSILGAGQYEQYF.

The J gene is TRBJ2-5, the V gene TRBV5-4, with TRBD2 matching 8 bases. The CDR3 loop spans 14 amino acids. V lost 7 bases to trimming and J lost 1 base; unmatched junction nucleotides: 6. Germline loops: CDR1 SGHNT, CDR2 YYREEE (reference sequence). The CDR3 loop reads CASGVAGTQETQYF. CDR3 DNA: TGTGCCAGCGGGGTAGCGGGGACCCAAGAGACCCAGTACTTC.

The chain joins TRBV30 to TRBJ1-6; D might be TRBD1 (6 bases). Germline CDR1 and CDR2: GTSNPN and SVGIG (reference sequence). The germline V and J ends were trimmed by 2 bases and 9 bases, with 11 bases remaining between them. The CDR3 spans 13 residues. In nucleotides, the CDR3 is TGTGCCTGGAGTACCCAGGGGAGTTCACCCCTCCACTTT. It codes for CAWSTQGSSPLHF.

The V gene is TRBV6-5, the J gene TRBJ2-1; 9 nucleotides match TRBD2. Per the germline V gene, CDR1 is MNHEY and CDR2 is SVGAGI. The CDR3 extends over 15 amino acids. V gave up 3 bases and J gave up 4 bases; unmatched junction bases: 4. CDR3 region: CASSYGTSLYNEQFF. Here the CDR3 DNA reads TGTGCCAGCAGTTATGGGACTAGCCTATACAATGAGCAGTTCTTC.

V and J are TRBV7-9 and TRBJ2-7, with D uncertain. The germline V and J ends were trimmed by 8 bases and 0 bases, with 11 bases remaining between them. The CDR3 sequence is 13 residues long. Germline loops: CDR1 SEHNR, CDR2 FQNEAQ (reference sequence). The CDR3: CASRSFSSYEQYF. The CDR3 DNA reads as TGTGCCAGCCGTTCATTTAGCTCCTACGAGCAGTACTTC. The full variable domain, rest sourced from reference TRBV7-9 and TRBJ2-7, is DTGVSQNPRHKITKRGQNVTFRCDPISEHNRLYWYRQTLGQGPEFLTYFQNEAQLEKSRLLSDRFSAERPKGSFSTLEIQRTEQGDSAMYLCASRSFSSYEQYFGPGTRLTVT.

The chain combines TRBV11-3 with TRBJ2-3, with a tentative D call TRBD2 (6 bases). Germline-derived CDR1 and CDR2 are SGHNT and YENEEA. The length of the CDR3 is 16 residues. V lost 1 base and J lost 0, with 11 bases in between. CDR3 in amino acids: CASSLGGGPSTDTQYF. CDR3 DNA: TGTGCCAGCAGCTTAGGAGGAGGGCCTAGCACAGATACGCAGTATTTT.

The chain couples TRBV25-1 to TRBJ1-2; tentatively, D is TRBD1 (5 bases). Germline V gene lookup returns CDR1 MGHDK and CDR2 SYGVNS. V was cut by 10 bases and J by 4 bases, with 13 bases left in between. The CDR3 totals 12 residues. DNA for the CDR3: TGTGCCACCCAGGGTCAGGGCTATGGCTACACCTTC. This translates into CATQGQGYGYTF.

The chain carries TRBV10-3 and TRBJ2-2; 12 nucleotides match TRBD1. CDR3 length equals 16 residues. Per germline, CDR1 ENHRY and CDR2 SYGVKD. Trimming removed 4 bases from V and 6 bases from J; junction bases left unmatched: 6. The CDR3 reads CAISGGTGGWSGELFF. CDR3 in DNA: TGTGCCATCAGTGGGGGGACAGGGGGCTGGTCCGGGGAGCTGTTTTTT.

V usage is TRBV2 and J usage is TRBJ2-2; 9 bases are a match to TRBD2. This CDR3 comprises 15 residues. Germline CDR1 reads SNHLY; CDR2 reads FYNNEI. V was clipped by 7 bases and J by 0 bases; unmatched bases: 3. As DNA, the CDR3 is TGTGCCAGCACTAGCGGGACCGCGAACACCGGGGAGCTGTTTTTT. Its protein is CASTSGTANTGELFF. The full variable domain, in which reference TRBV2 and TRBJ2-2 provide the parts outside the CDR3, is EPEVTQTPSHQVTQMGQEVILRCVPISNHLYFYWYRQILGQKVEFLVSFYNNEISEKSEIFDDQFSVERPDGSNFTLKIRSTKLEDSAMYFCASTSGTANTGELFFGEGSRLTVL.